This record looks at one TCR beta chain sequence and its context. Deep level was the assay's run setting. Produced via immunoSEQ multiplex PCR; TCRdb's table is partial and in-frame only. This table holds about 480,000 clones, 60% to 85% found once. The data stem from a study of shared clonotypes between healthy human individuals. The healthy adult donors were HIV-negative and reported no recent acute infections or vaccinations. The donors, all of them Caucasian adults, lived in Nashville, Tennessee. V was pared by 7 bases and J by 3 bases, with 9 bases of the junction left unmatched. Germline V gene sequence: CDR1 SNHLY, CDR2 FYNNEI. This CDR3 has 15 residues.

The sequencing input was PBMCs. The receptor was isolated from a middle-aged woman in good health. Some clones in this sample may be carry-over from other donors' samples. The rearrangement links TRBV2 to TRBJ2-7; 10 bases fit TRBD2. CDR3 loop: CASIKGLADFYEQYF. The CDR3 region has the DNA TGTGCCAGCATAAAAGGACTAGCGGATTTCTACGAGCAGTACTTC.